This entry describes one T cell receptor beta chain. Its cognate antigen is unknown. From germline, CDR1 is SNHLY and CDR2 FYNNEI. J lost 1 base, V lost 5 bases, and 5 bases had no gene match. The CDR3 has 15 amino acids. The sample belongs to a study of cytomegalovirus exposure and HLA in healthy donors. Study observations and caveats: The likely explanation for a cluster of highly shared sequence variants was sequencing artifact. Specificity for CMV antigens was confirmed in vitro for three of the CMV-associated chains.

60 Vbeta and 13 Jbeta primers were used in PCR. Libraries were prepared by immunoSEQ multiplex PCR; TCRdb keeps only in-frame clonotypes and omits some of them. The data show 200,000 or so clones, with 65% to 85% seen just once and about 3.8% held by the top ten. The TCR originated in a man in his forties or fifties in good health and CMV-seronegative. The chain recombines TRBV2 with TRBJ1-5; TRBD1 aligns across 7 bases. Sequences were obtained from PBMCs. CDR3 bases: TGTGCCAGCAGTCCCCGGGACAGAAGCAATCAGCCCCAGCATTTT. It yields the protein CASSPRDRSNQPQHF.